This T cell receptor beta chain was identified in a study of follicular helper T cells after annual influenza vaccination. As for the study in general: Some donors were sampled over the 2013-2014, 2014-2015 and 2015-2016 vaccinations.

Notes on this clone: Its matching antigen is unknown.

The time point is: 2013-2014 season, 7 days after vaccination. The method was immunoSEQ multiplex PCR; TCRdb's version includes in-frame clones alone and lacks a portion of them. The sample includes 700 or so clones, about two thirds seen only once; the top ten take about 7%. Study-level results: Recurrent ICOS+CD38+ cTfh clonotypes included tetramer and AIM influenza-specific ones.

CDR1 MNHNY and CDR2 SVGAGI come from the germline V gene (reference sequence). Trimming removed 2 bases from V and 3 bases from J; junction bases left unmatched: 4. The CDR3 has 15 residues. This TCR was recovered from an adult who received the influenza vaccine. This material consisted of CXCR5+ CD38+ circulating T follicular helper cells from blood, taken 7 days after influenza vaccination. This sample's subset: circulating Tfh, non-naive CD4+CXCR5+PD-1+ (ICOS+CD38+ or ICOS-CD38-). The rearrangement joins TRBV6-6 to TRBJ2-7; 10 positions agree with TRBD1. The CDR3 DNA reads TGTGCCAGCAGTTACGATTGGACAGGGGGCTACGAGCAGTACTTC. This codes for CASSYDWTGGYEQYF.